These T cell receptor beta chains were read from a single sample in a study of cytomegalovirus exposure and HLA in healthy donors. Measured with immunoSEQ multiplex PCR; TCRdb has only the in-frame clones, and not every one. The data contain about 160,000 clones, more than 60% of them singletons. Sequences were obtained from PBMCs. These receptors all stem from a man aged 40-50 years in good health and CMV-seronegative. The CDR3 runs from the conserved cysteine through the conserved F or W. D genes are given only for firm matches. Clone size is not always given. Where it is, it says once, few, many or a class for expanded clones.

>TRBV5-1|TRBJ2-7|-|-
TGCGCCAGCAAAGGACAGTACGAGCAGTACTTC
CASKGQYEQYF
>TRBV5-4|TRBJ2-5|-|-
TGTGCCAGCAGCTCCTCTGTACAGGGACGAGGGGAGACCCAGTACTTC
CASSSSVQGRGETQYF
>TRBV7-3|TRBJ2-1|-|-
TGTGCCAGCAGCGACAGTACCTACAATGAGCAGTTCTTC
CASSDSTYNEQFF
>TRBV7-9|TRBJ1-1|-|-
TGTGCCAGCAGCTCGACCCAGGGTCGCACTGAAGCTTTCTTT
CASSSTQGRTEAFF
>TRBV25-1|TRBJ2-5|few|TRBD1
TGTGCCAGCAGTGCCTGGGGCGGGACAGGGGTGCGTCTTGAGACCCAGTACTTC
CASSAWGGTGVRLETQYF
>TRBV9|TRBJ1-6|-|-
TGTGCCAGCAGCGTACGTGGAGACGTCCAACATTCACCCCTCCACTTT
CASSVRGDVQHSPLHF
>TRBV2|TRBJ2-1|few|TRBD2
TGTGCCAGCAGGGGAGGACTAGCGGGGCAACCCTCCTACAATGAGCAGTTCTTC
CASRGGLAGQPSYNEQFF
>TRBV5-4|TRBJ2-7|-|-
TGTGCCAGCAGCTTGGCTCGGGAGCAGTACTTC
CASSLAREQYF
>TRBV29-1|TRBJ2-5|few|TRBD2
TGCAGCGTGGATCCAACTAGCGCGAAAAAGACCCAGTACTTC
CSVDPTSAKKTQYF
>TRBV27|TRBJ2-7|-|-
TGTGCCAGCAGTTTAGTGGGGGCCGTGTACGAGCAGTACTTC
CASSLVGAVYEQYF
>TRBV5-1|TRBJ2-3|-|TRBD2
TGCGCCAGCACCCCAGCGGGGGTCCCAGATACGCAGTATTTT
CASTPAGVPDTQYF
>TRBV7-6|TRBJ1-2|once|TRBD1
TGTGCCAGCAGCCCACAAACACAGGGGGCAAACGGCTACACCTTC
CASSPQTQGANGYTF
>TRBV2|TRBJ1-5|few|-
TGTGCCAGCAGTGTCGGGGTAGGCAATCAGCCCCAGCATTTT
CASSVGVGNQPQHF
>TRBV25-1|TRBJ2-1|-|-
TGTGCCAGCAGTGACTGGCGGGGGCCCTACAATGAGCAGTTCTTC
CASSDWRGPYNEQFF
>TRBV11-2|TRBJ1-5|-|TRBD1
TGTGCCAGCAGCTTAGGAACAGGGGATCCGCCTCAGTGGCCCCAGCATTTT
CASSLGTGDPPQWPQHF